A single T cell receptor (beta chain) is shown here with its context. Its matching antigen is unknown. This sample stems from a study of identical twins. Study findings and constraints: Conclusions were based on cross-sectional statistical analysis, without following the same donors. Recombination models fit unrelated individuals' TCR alpha sharing but underestimated twins'. Out-of-frame alpha sequences common to twins exhibited a surplus of low generation probability.

TCRdb independently ran MiXCR on the 5' RACE reads; one entry per CDR3 protein. The table lists 1.5 million or so distinct CDR3 sequences, around 33% of them singletons. Healthy Caucasians alone served as donors. The sample taken for sequencing was cord blood. The receptor's source is a newborn girl in good health.

Here the CDR3 DNA reads TGTGCCAGTAGTGACCGACAGACCTCCTACGAGCAGTACTTC. It translates to CASSDRQTSYEQYF. V usage is TRBV19 and J usage is TRBJ2-7, with D possibly matching TRBD1 (5 bases). Germline assignment: CDR1 LNHDA and CDR2 SQIVND (reference sequence). CDR3 length: 14 amino acids. Trimming left V 5 bases short and J 0 bases short, with 11 bases between.